The 9 T cell receptor beta chains given below trace back to one sample, sequenced in a study of control samples from healthy donors and cancer patients. The data were produced by immunoSEQ multiplex PCR, yet TCRdb's version contains in-frame clones alone and is incomplete. The sample carries about 49,000 clones, just over 85% recorded once. Input material: PBMCs. The receptors here all came from a woman aged 45 to 65 with lung cancer.

This clone is a singleton in its sample. The chain links TRBV27 to TRBJ2-7, with D uncertain. There are 12 residues in the CDR3. Trimming cost V 8 bases and J 6 bases, with 14 bases left between them. The V gene's germline CDR1 is MNHEY and CDR2 SMNVEV (reference sequence). The CDR3 here is CASSLRTGEQYF. The CDR3 bases are TGTGCCAGCTCCCTCCGGACCGGCGAGCAGTACTTC.

The chain couples TRBV6-5 to TRBJ1-3; tentative D call: TRBD1 (5 bases). Per germline, CDR1 MNHEY and CDR2 SVGAGI. V was trimmed by 2 bases and J by 3 bases, leaving 5 bases between them. There are 13 residues in the CDR3. The CDR3 protein is CASSYRGGNTIYF. The DNA for the CDR3 is TGTGCCAGCAGTTACAGGGGTGGAAACACCATATATTTT.

The chain is built from TRBV9 and TRBJ2-5; D ambiguous. CDR1 is SGDLS and CDR2 is YYNGEE in the germline V gene. V lost 0 bases and J 5 bases, leaving 11 bases between the germline ends. The CDR3 is 14 residues long. The CDR3, as DNA: TGTGCCAGCAGCGTAGCGTTTGGCAGGGAGACCCAGTACTTC. Protein product: CASSVAFGRETQYF.

This clone showed up just a few times. The chain links TRBV28 to TRBJ2-5, with 8 bases identical to TRBD1. This CDR3 is built from 16 residues. Trimming cost V 4 bases and J 5 bases; bases outside gene matches: 12. The germline V gene encodes CDR1 MDHEN and CDR2 SYDVKM. The CDR3 coding sequence is TGTGCCAGCAGTTCTCGGGAGCAGGGGGCAAGCGAGACCCAGTACTTC. Translating gives CASSSREQGASETQYF.

The chain employs TRBV14 and TRBJ1-4; D gene unclear. Germline V gene sequence: CDR1 SGHDN, CDR2 FVKESK. V lost 1 base, J lost 3 bases, and 9 bases lay in between. The CDR3 spans 15 residues. CDR3 region: CASSQVAGSNEKLFF. The CDR3 region has the DNA TGTGCCAGCAGCCAAGTTGCCGGCTCTAATGAAAAACTGTTTTTT.

About this clone itself: Other nucleotide sequences from this sample produce the same CDR3. This chain joins TRBV4-1 and TRBJ2-2, with D perhaps given as TRBD1 or TRBD2 (5 bases each). CDR3 length: 17 amino acids. V dropped 0 bases and J dropped 0 bases, with 11 bases sitting between them. Looked up from germline, CDR1 is MGHRA and CDR2 is YSYEKL. For the CDR3, the DNA is TGCGCCAGCAGCCAAGAAGGGGTAGCGCCGAACACCGGGGAGCTGTTTTTT. Translation: CASSQEGVAPNTGELFF.

This chain uses TRBV10-1 with TRBJ2-2; D is undetermined. Trimming pared 0 bases from V and 0 bases from J, leaving 8 bases between. Per germline, CDR1 WNHNN and CDR2 SYGVQD (reference sequence). This CDR3 spans 16 amino acids. CDR3 sequence: CASSESSTPNTGELFF. The CDR3 DNA sequence: TGCGCCAGCAGTGAGTCGTCTACACCGAACACCGGGGAGCTGTTTTTT.

CDR3 nucleotide sequence: TGTGCCAGCAGCGCACAGGTGGAAGAGACCCAGTACTTC. It codes for CASSAQVEETQYF. The J gene is TRBJ2-5, the V gene TRBV9; a weak D match, TRBD1 (5 bases). The CDR3 runs to 13 residues. Germline CDR1 and CDR2: SGDLS and YYNGEE. V shed 3 bases and J shed 3 bases, with 9 bases lying between them.

This chain links TRBV5-1 with TRBJ1-1; 8 positions agree with TRBD1. The CDR3 covers 17 residues. Unmatched junction bases numbered 10, after V lost 0 bases and J lost 3 bases. CDR1 is SGHRS, CDR2 YFSETQ, per germline. CDR3 DNA: TGCGCCAGCAGCTTGGGGCAGGGGGCGCTTCTGGACACTGAAGCTTTCTTT. Amino acids: CASSLGQGALLDTEAFF.